This note documents a single TCR beta chain sequence. The entry originates in a study of blood T cell repertoires in COVID-19. Background on the study: COVID-19 samples, acute and convalescent, were from the United States, Italy and Spain. PBMCs, B-cell-depleted T cells, or T cells provided the cDNA or gDNA that made up the material.

Libraries were prepared by immunoSEQ multiplex PCR; TCRdb keeps only in-frame clonotypes and omits some of them. Among just over 95,000 clones listed, over 75% were seen once. This CDR3 spans 14 amino acids. In germline, CDR1 is LNHDA, CDR2 SQIVND (reference sequence). V gave up 5 bases and J gave up 1 base, with 9 bases separating them. The rearrangement uses TRBV19 and TRBJ1-3; the D is unclear. The sequence came from a man in his fifties or sixties with acute or convalescent COVID-19. The sequencing sample was made of peripheral blood. The CDR3 sequence is CASSADSSGNTIYF. The CDR3 bases are TGTGCCAGTAGTGCGGACTCTTCTGGAAACACCATATATTTT.